A single sample gave rise to the 13 T cell receptor beta chains below, sequenced in a study of control samples from healthy donors and cancer patients. The repertoire was sequenced with immunoSEQ multiplex PCR; TCRdb's copy has only in-frame clones and lacks some. The sample consists of 55,000 to 90,000 clones, approximately 84% of them appearing once. The sequencing input was blood. The source is a man aged 45-65 years in good health.

A single count supports this clone. This chain links TRBV9 with TRBJ2-1; D is perhaps TRBD2 (6 bases). CDR1 SGDLS and CDR2 YYNGEE come from the germline V gene. The V end was cut by 0 bases, the J end by 0 bases, with 16 bases between. The CDR3 has 18 residues. The CDR3 loop reads CASSVGGGIPSSYNEQFF. The CDR3 DNA is TGTGCCAGCAGCGTAGGTGGGGGGATCCCGAGCTCCTACAATGAGCAGTTCTTC.

CDR3 residues: CASFPSGNTEAFF. The CDR3, as DNA: TGTGCCAGCTTCCCCAGTGGGAACACTGAAGCTTTCTTT. The genes are TRBV18 and TRBJ1-1; no reliable D call. Germline V gene data show CDR1 as KGHSH and CDR2 as LQKENI. V lost 7 bases and J lost 1, with 10 bases in between. CDR3 length: 13 amino acids.

The V call is TRBV24-1, the J call TRBJ1-2; 7 bases align to TRBD1. This CDR3 spans 15 amino acids. CDR1 and CDR2 from the germline V gene are KGHDR and SFDVKD. Trimming at V came to 4 bases and at J to 4 bases, leaving 8 bases not matched to a gene. For the CDR3, the DNA is TGTGCCACCAGTGAACCTAGGGGACAGACCTATGGCTACACCTTC. Protein product: CATSEPRGQTYGYTF.

The chain recombines TRBV24-1 with TRBJ2-3; no firm D call. V was cut by 2 bases and J by 1 base, with 3 bases left in between. Germline CDR1 KGHDR, CDR2 SFDVKD. The CDR3 totals 13 residues. CDR3 in amino acids: CATSDYGTDTQYF. CDR3 nucleotides: TGTGCCACCAGTGATTACGGCACAGATACGCAGTATTTT.

The CDR3 reads CASSRGVRETQYF. CDR3 nucleotide sequence: TGTGCCAGCAGCCGTGGCGTCCGAGAGACCCAGTACTTC. V usage is TRBV3-1 (or the pseudogene TRBV3-2) and J usage is TRBJ2-5; D remains ambiguous. This CDR3 region has 13 residues. Looked up from germline, CDR1 is LGHDT and CDR2 is YNNKEL (reference sequence). V dropped 4 bases and J dropped 4 bases, with 10 bases sitting between them.

This rearrangement joins TRBV3-1 (or the pseudogene TRBV3-2) to TRBJ2-3; 9 nucleotides align to TRBD2. The CDR3 contains 18 residues. V was pared by 1 base and J by 0 bases, with 8 bases of the junction left unmatched. The germline gives CDR1 LGHDT, CDR2 YNNKEL (reference sequence). CDR3 DNA: TGTGCCAGCAGCCAAGTTAGCGGGGGCATAACTAGCACAGATACGCAGTATTTT. This translates into CASSQVSGGITSTDTQYF.

This chain connects TRBV15 to TRBJ2-7; D is unclear. Germline CDR1 LNHNV, CDR2 YYDKDF (reference sequence). The CDR3 covers 15 residues. With 0 bases removed from V and 4 bases from J, the gap between germline ends came to 13 bases. This CDR3 is CATSRDRSVTYEQYF. The CDR3 coding sequence is TGTGCCACCAGCAGAGATCGATCGGTTACTTACGAGCAGTACTTC.

V is TRBV4-2 and J is TRBJ1-2; D is unclear. Between the trimmed V and J ends, which lost 4 bases and 8 bases, there was a span of 17 bases. Germline V gene lookup returns CDR1 LGHNA and CDR2 YNFKEQ. This CDR3 is 14 amino acids long. CDR3 amino acids: CASSLTGPTDGYTF. The CDR3 nucleotides read TGTGCCAGCAGCCTTACGGGTCCGACCGACGGCTACACCTTC.

The rearrangement uses TRBV9 and TRBJ2-3; TRBD2 matches 11 bases. With 4 bases clipped from V and 2 bases from J, the junction kept 9 bases outside the gene matches. Germline V gene sequence: CDR1 SGDLS, CDR2 YYNGEE. This CDR3 has 17 amino acids. DNA of the CDR3: TGTGCCAGCAGCACCACTAGCGGGGGTTTACCCACAGATACGCAGTATTTT. Translating gives CASSTTSGGLPTDTQYF.

The J gene is TRBJ2-3, the V gene TRBV6-1; D call uncertain. Between the trimmed V and J ends, which lost 2 bases and 5 bases, there was a span of 14 bases. This CDR3 is built from 15 residues. Germline V CDR1 and CDR2: MNHNS, SASEGT. The CDR3 here is CASSESKDPRDTQYF. The CDR3 DNA reads as TGTGCCAGCAGTGAATCGAAGGACCCTAGAGATACGCAGTATTTT.

The V call is TRBV5-1, the J call TRBJ2-2; the match to TRBD2 covers 11 bases. The CDR3 runs to 19 residues. With 4 bases clipped from V and 1 base from J, the junction kept 12 bases outside the gene matches. Germline V gene sequence: CDR1 SGHRS, CDR2 YFSETQ. The DNA of the CDR3 is TGCGCCAGCAGCACCGAATTCGCGGGACTAGCGGTGAACACCGGGGAGCTGTTTTTT. As protein: CASSTEFAGLAVNTGELFF.

This chain connects TRBV2 to TRBJ1-3; D call uncertain. Trimming pared 5 bases from V and 0 bases from J, leaving 11 bases between. This CDR3 comprises 15 residues. Germline lookup yields CDR1 SNHLY and CDR2 FYNNEI. The CDR3 here is CASSPDVISGNTIYF. Here the CDR3 DNA reads TGTGCCAGCAGTCCGGACGTTATCTCTGGAAACACCATATATTTT.

By share, this clone counts as medium-sized. The J gene is TRBJ2-2, the V gene TRBV4-2; TRBD2 matches at 9 bases. The CDR3 has 19 residues. Germline CDR1 reads LGHNA; CDR2 reads YNFKEQ. Trimming removed 0 bases from V and 5 bases from J; junction bases left unmatched: 13. CDR3 amino acids: CASSQDLGLALRGTGELFF. The CDR3 nucleotides read TGTGCCAGCAGCCAAGATTTGGGACTAGCTCTCAGAGGGACCGGGGAGCTGTTTTTT.